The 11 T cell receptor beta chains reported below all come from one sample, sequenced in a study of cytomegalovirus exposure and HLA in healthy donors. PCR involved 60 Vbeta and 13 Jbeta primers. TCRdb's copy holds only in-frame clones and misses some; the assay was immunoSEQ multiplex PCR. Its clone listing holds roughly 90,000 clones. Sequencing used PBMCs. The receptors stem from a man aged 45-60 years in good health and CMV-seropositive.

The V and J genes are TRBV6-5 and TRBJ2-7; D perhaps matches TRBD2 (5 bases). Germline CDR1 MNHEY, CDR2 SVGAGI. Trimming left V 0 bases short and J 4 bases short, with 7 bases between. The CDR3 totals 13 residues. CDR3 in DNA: TGTGCCAGCAGTTACTCGAGGGAGTACGAGCAGTACGTC. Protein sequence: CASSYSREYEQYV.

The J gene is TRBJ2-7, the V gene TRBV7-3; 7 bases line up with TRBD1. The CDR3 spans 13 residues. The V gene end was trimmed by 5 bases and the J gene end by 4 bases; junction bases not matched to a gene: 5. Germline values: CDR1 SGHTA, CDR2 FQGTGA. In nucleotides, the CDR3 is TGTGCCAGCAGCATCGGGACAGAATACGAGCAGTACTTC. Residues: CASSIGTEYEQYF.

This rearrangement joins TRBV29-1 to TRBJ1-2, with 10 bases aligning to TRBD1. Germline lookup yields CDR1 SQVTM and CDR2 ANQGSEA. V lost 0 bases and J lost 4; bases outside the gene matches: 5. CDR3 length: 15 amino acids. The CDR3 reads CSVEETGGDPYGYTF. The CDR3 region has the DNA TGCAGCGTTGAAGAGACAGGGGGCGACCCCTATGGCTACACCTTC.

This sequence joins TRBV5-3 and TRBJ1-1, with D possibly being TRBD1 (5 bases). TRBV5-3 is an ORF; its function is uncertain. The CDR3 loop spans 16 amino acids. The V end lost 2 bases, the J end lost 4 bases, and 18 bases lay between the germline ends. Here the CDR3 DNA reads TGTGCCAGAAGCTTACCAGACAGACTCTCGGGCACTGAAGCTTTCTTT. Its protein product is CARSLPDRLSGTEAFF.

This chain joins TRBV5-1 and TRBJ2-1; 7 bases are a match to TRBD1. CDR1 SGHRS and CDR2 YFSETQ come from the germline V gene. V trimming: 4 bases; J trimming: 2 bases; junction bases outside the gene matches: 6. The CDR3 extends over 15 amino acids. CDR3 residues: CASSMRQGTYNEQFF. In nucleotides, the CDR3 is TGCGCCAGCAGCATGCGACAGGGCACCTACAATGAGCAGTTCTTC. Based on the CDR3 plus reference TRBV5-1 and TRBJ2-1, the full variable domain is KAGVTQTPRYLIKTRGQQVTLSCSPISGHRSVSWYQQTPGQGLQFLFEYFSETQRNKGNFPGRFSGRQFSNSRSEMNVSTLELGDSALYLCASSMRQGTYNEQFFGPGTRLTVL.

CDR3 amino acids: CASSEALVARQRDTQYF. CDR3 in DNA: TGTGCCAGCAGTGAAGCGCTGGTGGCACGGCAGCGGGATACGCAGTATTTT. This chain joins TRBV2 and TRBJ2-3, with D possibly being TRBD2 (5 bases). The CDR3 sequence is 17 residues long. The germline gives CDR1 SNHLY, CDR2 FYNNEI. The V end lost 0 bases, the J end lost 6 bases, and 19 bases lay between the germline ends. Variable domain in full (rest from reference TRBV2 and TRBJ2-3): EPEVTQTPSHQVTQMGQEVILRCVPISNHLYFYWYRQILGQKVEFLVSFYNNEISEKSEIFDDQFSVERPDGSNFTLKIRSTKLEDSAMYFCASSEALVARQRDTQYFGPGTRLTVL.

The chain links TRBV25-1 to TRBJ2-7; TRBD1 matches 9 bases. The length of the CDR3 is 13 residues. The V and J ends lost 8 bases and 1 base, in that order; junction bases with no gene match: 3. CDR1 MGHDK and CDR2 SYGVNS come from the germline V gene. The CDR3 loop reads CASGDRASYEQYF. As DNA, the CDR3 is TGTGCCAGCGGGGACAGGGCTTCCTACGAGCAGTACTTC.

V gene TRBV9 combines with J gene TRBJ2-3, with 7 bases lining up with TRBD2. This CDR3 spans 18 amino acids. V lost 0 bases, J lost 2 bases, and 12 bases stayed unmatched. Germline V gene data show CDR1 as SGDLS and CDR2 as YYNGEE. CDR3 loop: CASSVGRGASGFTDTQYF. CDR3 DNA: TGTGCCAGCAGCGTAGGTCGTGGCGCTAGCGGCTTCACAGATACGCAGTATTTT.

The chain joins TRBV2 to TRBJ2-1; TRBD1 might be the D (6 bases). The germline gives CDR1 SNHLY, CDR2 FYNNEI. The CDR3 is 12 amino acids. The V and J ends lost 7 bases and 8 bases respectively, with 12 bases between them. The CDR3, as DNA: TGTGCCAGCATCCCCGAGGGGGATGAGCAGTTCTTC. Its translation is CASIPEGDEQFF. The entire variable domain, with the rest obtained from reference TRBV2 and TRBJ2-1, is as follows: EPEVTQTPSHQVTQMGQEVILRCVPISNHLYFYWYRQILGQKVEFLVSFYNNEISEKSEIFDDQFSVERPDGSNFTLKIRSTKLEDSAMYFCASIPEGDEQFFGPGTRLTVL.

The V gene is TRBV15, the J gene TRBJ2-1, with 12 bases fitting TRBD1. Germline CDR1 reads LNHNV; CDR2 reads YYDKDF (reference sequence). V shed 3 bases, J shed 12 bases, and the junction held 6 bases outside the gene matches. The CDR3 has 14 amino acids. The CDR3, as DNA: TGTGCCACCAGCAGGGGACAGGGGGCGGAATTGCAGTTCTTC. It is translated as CATSRGQGAELQFF. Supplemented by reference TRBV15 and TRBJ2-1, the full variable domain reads DAMVIQNPRYQVTQFGKPVTLSCSQTLNHNVMYWYQQKSSQAPKLLFHYYDKDFNNEADTPDNFQSRRPNTSFCFLDIRSPGLGDTAMYLCATSRGQGAELQFFGPGTRLTVL.

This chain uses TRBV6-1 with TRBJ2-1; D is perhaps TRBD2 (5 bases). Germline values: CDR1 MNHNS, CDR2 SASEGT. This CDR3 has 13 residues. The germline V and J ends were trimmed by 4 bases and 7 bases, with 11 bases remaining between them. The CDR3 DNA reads TGTGCCAGCAGTGCCTCTAGCAGGAATGAGCAGTTCTTC. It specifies CASSASSRNEQFF.